The sequence of this TCR beta chain was determined in a study of T cell changes during pregnancy in multiple sclerosis. The CDR3 spans 15 residues. Germline CDR1 MDHEN, CDR2 SYDVKM. V was pared by 6 bases and J by 0 bases, with 3 bases of the junction left unmatched. The protocol was immunoSEQ multiplex PCR, while the TCRdb copy is restricted to in-frame clones and leaves out a portion. Of 100,000 or so clones in the sample, about 90% were seen once. The TCR was taken from a female donor with multiple sclerosis, enrolled in a pregnancy study. The sample here was peripheral blood, taken after pregnancy. The chain uses TRBV28 and TRBJ1-3; 9 bases align to TRBD1. As DNA, the CDR3 is TGTGCCAGCAGCTCGGACAGGGGCTCTGGAAACACCATATATTTT. This translates into CASSSDRGSGNTIYF.